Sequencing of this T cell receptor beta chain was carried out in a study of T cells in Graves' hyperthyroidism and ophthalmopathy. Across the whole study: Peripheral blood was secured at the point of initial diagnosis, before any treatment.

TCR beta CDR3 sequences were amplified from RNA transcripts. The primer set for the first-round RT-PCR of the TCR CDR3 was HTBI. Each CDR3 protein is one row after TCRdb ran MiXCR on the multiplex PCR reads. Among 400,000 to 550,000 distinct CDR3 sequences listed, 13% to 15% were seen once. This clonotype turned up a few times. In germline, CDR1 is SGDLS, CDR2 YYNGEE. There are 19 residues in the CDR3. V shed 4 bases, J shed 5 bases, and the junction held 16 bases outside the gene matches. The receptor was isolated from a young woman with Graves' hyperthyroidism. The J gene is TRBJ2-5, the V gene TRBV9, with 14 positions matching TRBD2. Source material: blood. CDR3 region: CASSTSPGTSGSRWETQYF. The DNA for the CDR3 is TGTGCCAGCAGCACCTCCCCGGGGACTAGCGGGAGTCGGTGGGAGACCCAGTACTTC.